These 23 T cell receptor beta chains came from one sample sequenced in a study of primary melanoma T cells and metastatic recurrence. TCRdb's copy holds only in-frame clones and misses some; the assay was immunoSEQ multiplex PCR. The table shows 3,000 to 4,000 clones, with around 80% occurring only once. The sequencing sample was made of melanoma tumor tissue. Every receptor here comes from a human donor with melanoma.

CDR3 amino acids: CASSRTGSNQPQHF. The DNA for the CDR3 is TGTGCCAGCAGCCGGACAGGGAGCAATCAGCCCCAGCATTTT. V is TRBV6-8 and J is TRBJ1-5; TRBD1 matches at 8 bases. This CDR3 is 14 amino acids long. V lost 6 bases, J lost 1 base, and 2 bases stayed unmatched. Germline assignment: CDR1 MNHGY and CDR2 SAAAGT.

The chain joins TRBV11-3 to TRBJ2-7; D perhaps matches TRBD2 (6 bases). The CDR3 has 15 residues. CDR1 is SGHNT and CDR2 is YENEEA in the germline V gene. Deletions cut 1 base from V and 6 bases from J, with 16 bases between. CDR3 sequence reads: CASSLVLIGSGEQYF. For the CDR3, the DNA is TGTGCCAGCAGCTTAGTTCTCATCGGGAGTGGCGAGCAGTACTTC.

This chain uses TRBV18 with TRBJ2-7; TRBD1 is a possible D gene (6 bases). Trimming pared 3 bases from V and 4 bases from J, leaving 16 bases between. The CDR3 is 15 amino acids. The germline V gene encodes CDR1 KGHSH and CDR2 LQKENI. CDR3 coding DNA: TGTGCCAGCTCACCGGGAAGCAGGGGATGGTACGAGCAGTACTTC. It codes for CASSPGSRGWYEQYF.

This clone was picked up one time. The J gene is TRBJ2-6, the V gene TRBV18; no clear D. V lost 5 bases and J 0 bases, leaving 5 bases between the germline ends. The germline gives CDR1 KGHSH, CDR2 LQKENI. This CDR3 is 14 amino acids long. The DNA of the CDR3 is TGTGCCAGCTCAAAGCTCTCTGGGGCCAACGTCCTGACTTTC. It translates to CASSKLSGANVLTF.

The CDR3: CASSYMGELFF. CDR3 bases: TGTGCCAGCAGTTACATGGGGGAGCTGTTTTTT. The chain couples TRBV6-4 to TRBJ2-2, with unresolved D. The V gene lost 5 bases and the J gene lost 8 bases, with 6 bases spanning the gap. In germline, CDR1 is MRHNA, CDR2 SNTAGT. This CDR3 spans 11 amino acids.

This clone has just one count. The CDR3 reads CASSLVGGSGQPQHF. The CDR3 DNA follows: TGTGCCAGCAGTTTAGTGGGAGGGAGCGGTCAGCCCCAGCATTTT. This chain uses TRBV28 with TRBJ1-5; D unresolved. Germline assignment: CDR1 MDHEN and CDR2 SYDVKM. V was clipped by 2 bases and J by 6 bases, with 14 bases between them. The CDR3 contains 15 residues. The whole variable domain, filled in from reference TRBV28 and TRBJ1-5, reads DVKVTQSSRYLVKRTGEKVFLECVQDMDHENMFWYRQDPGLGLRLIYFSYDVKMKEKGDIPEGYSVSREKKERFSLILESASTNQTSMYLCASSLVGGSGQPQHFGDGTRLSIL.

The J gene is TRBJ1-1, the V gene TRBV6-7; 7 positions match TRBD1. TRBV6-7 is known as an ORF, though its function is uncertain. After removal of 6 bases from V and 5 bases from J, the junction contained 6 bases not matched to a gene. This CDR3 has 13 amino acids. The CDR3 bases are TGTGCCAGCAGACCGACAGGGTGGACTGAAGCTTTCTTT. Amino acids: CASRPTGWTEAFF.

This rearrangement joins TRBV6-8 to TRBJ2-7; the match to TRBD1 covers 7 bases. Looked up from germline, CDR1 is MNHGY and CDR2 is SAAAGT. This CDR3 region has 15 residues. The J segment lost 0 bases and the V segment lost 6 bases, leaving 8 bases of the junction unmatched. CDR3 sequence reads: CASRRYRGPSYEQYF. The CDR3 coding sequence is TGTGCCAGCAGACGTTACAGGGGTCCCTCCTACGAGCAGTACTTC.

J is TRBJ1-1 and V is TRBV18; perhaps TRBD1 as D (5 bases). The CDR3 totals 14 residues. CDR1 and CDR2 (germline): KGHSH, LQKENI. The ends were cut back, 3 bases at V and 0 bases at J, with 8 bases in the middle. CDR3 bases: TGTGCCAGCTCACCCGGGGGATTGAACACTGAAGCTTTCTTT. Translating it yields CASSPGGLNTEAFF.

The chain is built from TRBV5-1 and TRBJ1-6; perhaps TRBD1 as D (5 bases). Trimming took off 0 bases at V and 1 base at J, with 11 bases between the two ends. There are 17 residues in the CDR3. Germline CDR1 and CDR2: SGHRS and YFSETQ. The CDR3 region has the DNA TGCGCCAGCAGCTTGGTTGAGGGGACTTCCTATAATTCACCCCTCCACTTT. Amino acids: CASSLVEGTSYNSPLHF.

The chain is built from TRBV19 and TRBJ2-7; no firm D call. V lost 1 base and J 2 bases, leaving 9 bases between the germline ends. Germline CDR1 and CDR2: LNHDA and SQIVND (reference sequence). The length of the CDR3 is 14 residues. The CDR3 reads CASSIAPPPYEQYF. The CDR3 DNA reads TGTGCCAGTAGTATAGCCCCGCCCCCCTACGAGCAGTACTTC.

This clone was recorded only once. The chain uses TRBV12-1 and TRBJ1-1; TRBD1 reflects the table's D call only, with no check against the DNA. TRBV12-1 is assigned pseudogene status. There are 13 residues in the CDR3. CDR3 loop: CASSVDRGAEAFF. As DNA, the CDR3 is TGTGCCAGCAGCGTAGACAGGGGCGCTGAAGCTTTCTTT.

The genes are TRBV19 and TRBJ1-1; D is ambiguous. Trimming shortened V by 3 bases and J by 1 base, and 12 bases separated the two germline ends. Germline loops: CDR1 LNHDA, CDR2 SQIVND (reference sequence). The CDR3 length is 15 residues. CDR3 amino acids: CASSMATVKNTEAFF. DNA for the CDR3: TGTGCCAGTAGTATGGCGACTGTAAAGAACACTGAAGCTTTCTTT.

This CDR3 reads CASSSRATGANVLTF. The CDR3 DNA follows: TGTGCCAGCAGCTCCAGGGCGACGGGGGCCAACGTCCTGACTTTC. The chain links TRBV11-3 to TRBJ2-6; a weak D match, TRBD1 (5 bases). V lost 4 bases, J lost 4 bases, and 11 bases lay in between. The CDR3 is made up of 15 amino acids. Germline V CDR1 and CDR2: SGHNT, YENEEA.

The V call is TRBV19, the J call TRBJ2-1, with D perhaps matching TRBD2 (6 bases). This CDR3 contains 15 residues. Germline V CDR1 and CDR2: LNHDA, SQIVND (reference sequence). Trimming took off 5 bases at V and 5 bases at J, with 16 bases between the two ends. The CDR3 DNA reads TGTGCCAGTAGTCTGGCGGGGAGGTCGAACAATGAGCAGTTCTTC. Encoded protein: CASSLAGRSNNEQFF.

The CDR3 bases are TGTGCCAGTAAAGGGGGACTGCAAGAGACCCAGTACTTC. Protein: CASKGGLQETQYF. The chain is built from TRBV7-2 and TRBJ2-5; D may be TRBD1 or TRBD2 (6 bases each). The CDR3 is made up of 13 amino acids. The germline CDR1 and CDR2 sequences are SGHTA and FQGNSA. The V gene lost 9 bases and the J gene lost 2 bases, with 13 bases spanning the gap.

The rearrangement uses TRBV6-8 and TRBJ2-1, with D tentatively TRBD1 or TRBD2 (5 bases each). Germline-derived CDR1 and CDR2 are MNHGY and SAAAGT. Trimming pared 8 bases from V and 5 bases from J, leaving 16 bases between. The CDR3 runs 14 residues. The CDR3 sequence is CASYPGRLNNEQFF. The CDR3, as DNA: TGTGCCAGCTACCCGGGACGTCTAAACAATGAGCAGTTCTTC.

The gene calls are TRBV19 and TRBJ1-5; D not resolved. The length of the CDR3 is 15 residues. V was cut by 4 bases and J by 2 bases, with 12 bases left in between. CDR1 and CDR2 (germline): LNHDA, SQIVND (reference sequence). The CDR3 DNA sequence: TGTGCCAGTAGTAGTCCGGGAAAGGGCAATCAGCCCCAGCATTTT. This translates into CASSSPGKGNQPQHF.

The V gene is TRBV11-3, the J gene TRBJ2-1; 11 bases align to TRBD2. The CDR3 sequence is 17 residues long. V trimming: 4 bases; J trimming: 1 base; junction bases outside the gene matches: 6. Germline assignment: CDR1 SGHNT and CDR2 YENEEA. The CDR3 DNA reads TGTGCCAGCAGCTCCTCCACTAGCGGGGGATCCTACAATGAGCAGTTCTTC. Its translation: CASSSSTSGGSYNEQFF.

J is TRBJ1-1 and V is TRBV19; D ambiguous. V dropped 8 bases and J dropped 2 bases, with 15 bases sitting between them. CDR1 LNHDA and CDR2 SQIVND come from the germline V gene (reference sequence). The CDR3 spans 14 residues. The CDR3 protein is CASRRQELNTEAFF. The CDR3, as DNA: TGTGCCAGTCGGAGGCAGGAGCTAAACACTGAAGCTTTCTTT.

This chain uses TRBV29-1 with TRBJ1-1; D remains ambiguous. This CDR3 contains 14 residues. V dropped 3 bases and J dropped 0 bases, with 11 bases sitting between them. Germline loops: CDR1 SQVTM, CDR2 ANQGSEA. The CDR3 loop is CSVDHLALNTEAFF. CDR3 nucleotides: TGCAGCGTTGATCATCTAGCCTTGAACACTGAAGCTTTCTTT.

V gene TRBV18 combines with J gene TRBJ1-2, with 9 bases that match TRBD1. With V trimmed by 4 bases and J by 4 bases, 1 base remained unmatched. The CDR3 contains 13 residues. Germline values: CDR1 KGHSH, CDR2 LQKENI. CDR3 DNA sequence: TGTGCCAGCTCACAACAGGGGGCCTATGGCTACACCTTC. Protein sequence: CASSQQGAYGYTF.

The CDR3 coding sequence is TGTGCCAGCTCACTGCGGACAGGGAACACCTACAATGAGCAGTTCTTC. Translation gives CASSLRTGNTYNEQFF. The chain is built from TRBV18 and TRBJ2-1; the match to TRBD1 covers 8 bases. After removal of 4 bases from V and 2 bases from J, the junction contained 7 bases not matched to a gene. The CDR3 is made up of 16 amino acids. Germline V gives CDR1 KGHSH, CDR2 LQKENI.